This T cell receptor (beta chain) was retrieved from a study of Ad26.COV2.S vaccination and SARS-CoV-2 variants (dated by TCRdb to the early 2020s). With respect to the entire study: Donors in the vaccine arm were drawn from COV1001, a phase I-IIa trial of Ad26.COV2.S in healthy adults that was multicentre, randomized, double-blind and placebo-controlled. Ad26.COV2.S was administered intramuscularly at 5 x 10^10 or 1 x 10^11 viral particles, either as a single shot or as two shots given 56 days apart. A total of approximately 30 samples were included in the TCR-sequenced set, comprising roughly 19 Ad26.COV2.S vaccine recipients, 5 placebo recipients and 8 SARS-CoV-2 convalescent individuals. The specificity and breadth of SARS-CoV-2-reactive T cell receptors after Ad26.COV2.S vaccination were assessed by TCRbeta repertoire sequencing. Participants in the trial were split at random into five groups of five each, receiving low-dose or high-dose Ad26.COV2.S once or twice, or else placebo on both occasions. Investigators did not know the trial group allocation while performing experiments and assessing outcomes. Here is what the overall study found, with its caveats: Ad26.COV2.S recipients had higher spike-specific TCR breadth than placebo recipients (P = 0.0014). Comparable non-spike TCR breadth was observed between vaccine and placebo recipients, consistent with only spike being contained in the vaccine. After vaccination, substantial breadth of spike-specific CD8+ and CD4+ T cell responses was reported. The study was not powered for comparison of responses between vaccine doses or regimens. The authors noted that total T cell responses may have been underestimated by the TCR breadth and depth analyses.

The treatment or condition label, as the study defines it: about 20 received Ad26.COV2.S at low or high dose, single or two shots; five or six received placebo; per-sample allocation not given. For vaccine and placebo recipients, the sequenced repertoires came from samples collected on day 63 after the first injection. Between 29 July and 7 August 2020, Cohort 1b enrolled some 25 adults aged 18-55 years at one site in Boston, USA. Ad26.COV2.S was a replication-incompetent adenovirus type 26 vector expressing a prefusion-stabilized SARS-CoV-2 spike protein from the original Wuhan strain. Between the V and J ends, shortened by 2 bases and 3 bases respectively, the junction contains 10 bases. From cysteine to phenylalanine, the CDR3 is 14 amino acids long. Solely the CDR3 DNA is kept, with 42 bases framed from the first base. CDR1 and CDR2, per the germline V gene (reference sequence), are GTSNPN and SVGIG.

With regard to this clone: The clone's antigen remains unknown. No much larger clonotype is one base removed from it; base qualities were not supplied.

The immunoSEQ Assay was used to sequence TCRbeta CDR3 regions. After extraction, genomic DNA underwent amplification by bias-controlled multiplex PCR, followed by high-throughput sequencing. The authors' analysis ran thus. To quantify the absolute abundance of every unique TCRbeta CDR3 region, sequences were collapsed and filtered. T cell fraction was estimated by normalization of TCRbeta template counts to usable DNA, with usable DNA being measured through amplification of reference genes present in all nucleated cells. Repertoire TCRs were annotated as SARS-CoV-2-specific when V gene, CDR3 amino acid sequence and J gene were exactly matched to a known reactive TCR set. MIRA supplied the reference SARS-CoV-2 TCR set, which was filtered for enrichment in COVID-19-positive ImmuneCODE repertoires so that public or cross-reactive TCRs were removed. Based on the MIRA antigens, annotated TCRs were further analysed at the level of specific ORF or position within ORF. Breadth was defined as the number of annotated unique rearrangements divided by the total number of unique productive rearrangements, and depth was defined as the summed frequency of the annotated unique rearrangements. Group comparisons of TCR breadth used two-sided Wilcoxon rank-sum tests. Held by TCRdb, this immuneACCESS table contains in-frame sequences only and omits some clones. Under half of the omission traces to an unresolved V gene where checked; the cause of the rest is unknown. For V, J and clone size, that table is used; D and trimming come from the DNA. This sample holds fewer than 400,000 clones; about nine tenths were observed only once. The ten largest clones add up to roughly 3% of the sample.

Sequencing used peripheral blood, obtained in a trial of Ad26.COV2.S vaccine versus placebo. The source of this sequence is a person between 18 and 65 years old who received the Ad26.COV2.S COVID-19 vaccine or a placebo. Recombination connected TRBV30 to TRBJ2-2; a weak D assignment points to TRBD1 (5 bases agree). The encoded CDR3 is CAWSKGSDTGELFF. The base sequence is TGTGCCTGGAGTAAGGGGTCCGACACCGGGGAGCTGTTTTTT.